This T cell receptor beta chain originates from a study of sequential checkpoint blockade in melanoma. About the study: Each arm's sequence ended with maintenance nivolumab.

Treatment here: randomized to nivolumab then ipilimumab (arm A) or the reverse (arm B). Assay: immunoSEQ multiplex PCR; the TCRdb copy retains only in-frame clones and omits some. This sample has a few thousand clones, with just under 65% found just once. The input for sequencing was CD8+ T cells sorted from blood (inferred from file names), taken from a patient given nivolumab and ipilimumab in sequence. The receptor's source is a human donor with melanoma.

The CDR3: CASSSRVGTVYEQYF. CDR3 bases: TGTGCCAGCAGCTCGCGAGTTGGGACTGTATACGAGCAGTACTTC. The chain links TRBV13 to TRBJ2-7, with D possibly being TRBD2 (6 bases). V shed 4 bases and J shed 4 bases, with 17 bases lying between them. The CDR3 spans 15 residues. The germline V gene has CDR1 PRHDT and CDR2 FYEKMQ (reference sequence).